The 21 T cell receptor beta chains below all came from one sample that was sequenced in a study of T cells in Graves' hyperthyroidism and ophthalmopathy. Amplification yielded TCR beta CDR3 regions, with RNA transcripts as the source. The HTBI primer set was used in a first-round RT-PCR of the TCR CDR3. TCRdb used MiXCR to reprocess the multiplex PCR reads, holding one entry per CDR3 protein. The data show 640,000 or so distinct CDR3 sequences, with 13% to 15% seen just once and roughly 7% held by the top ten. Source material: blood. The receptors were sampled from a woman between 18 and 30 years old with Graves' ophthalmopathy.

The CDR3 loop reads CASSDSGTGAYEQYF. The CDR3 DNA follows: TGTGCCAGCAGTGATTCCGGGACAGGGGCCTACGAGCAGTACTTC. This chain connects TRBV6-4 to TRBJ2-7, with TRBD1 matching 10 bases. Losses at the gene ends were 3 bases for V and 2 bases for J; bases not matched to a gene: 4. The germline CDR1 and CDR2 sequences are MRHNA and SNTAGT. There are 15 residues in the CDR3.

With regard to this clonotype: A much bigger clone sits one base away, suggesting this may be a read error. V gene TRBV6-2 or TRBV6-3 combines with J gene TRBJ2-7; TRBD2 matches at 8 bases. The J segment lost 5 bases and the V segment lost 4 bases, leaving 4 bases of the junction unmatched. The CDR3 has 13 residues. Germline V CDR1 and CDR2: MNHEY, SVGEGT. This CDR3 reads CASSLAGNHEQYF. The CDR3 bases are TGTGCCAGCAGTTTAGCGGGAAACCACGAGCAGTACTTC.

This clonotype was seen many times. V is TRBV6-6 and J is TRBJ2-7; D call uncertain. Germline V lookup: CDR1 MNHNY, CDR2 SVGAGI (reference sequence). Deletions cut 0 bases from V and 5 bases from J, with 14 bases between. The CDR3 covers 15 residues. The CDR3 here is CASSYSSGFGDEQYF. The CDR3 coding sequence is TGTGCCAGCAGTTACTCTTCCGGCTTTGGGGACGAGCAGTACTTC.

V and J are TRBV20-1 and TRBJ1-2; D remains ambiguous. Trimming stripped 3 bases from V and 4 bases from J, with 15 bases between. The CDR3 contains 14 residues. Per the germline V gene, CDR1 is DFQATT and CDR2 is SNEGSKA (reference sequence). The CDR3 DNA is TGCAGTGCTAGTATGGGCGTCGCCTTCTATGGCTACACCTTC. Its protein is CSASMGVAFYGYTF.

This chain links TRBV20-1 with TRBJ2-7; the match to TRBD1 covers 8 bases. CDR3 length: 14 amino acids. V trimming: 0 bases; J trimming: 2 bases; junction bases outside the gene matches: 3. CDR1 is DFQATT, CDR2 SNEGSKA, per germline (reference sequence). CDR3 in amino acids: CSARDRDRPYEQYF. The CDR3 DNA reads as TGCAGTGCTAGAGACCGGGACAGGCCCTACGAGCAGTACTTC.

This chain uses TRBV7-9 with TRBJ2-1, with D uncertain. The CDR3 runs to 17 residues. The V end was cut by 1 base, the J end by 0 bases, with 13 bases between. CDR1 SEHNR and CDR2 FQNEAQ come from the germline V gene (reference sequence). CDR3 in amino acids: CASSLGAPEPSYNEQFF. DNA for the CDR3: TGTGCCAGCAGCTTAGGGGCGCCGGAACCCTCCTACAATGAGCAGTTCTTC.

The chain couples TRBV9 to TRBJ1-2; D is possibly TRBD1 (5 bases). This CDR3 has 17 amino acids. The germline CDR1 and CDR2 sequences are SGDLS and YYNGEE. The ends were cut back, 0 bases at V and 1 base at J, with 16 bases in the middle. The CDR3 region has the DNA TGTGCCAGCAGCGTAGCCCCAGGGATTGGGGGTAACTATGGCTACACCTTC. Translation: CASSVAPGIGGNYGYTF.

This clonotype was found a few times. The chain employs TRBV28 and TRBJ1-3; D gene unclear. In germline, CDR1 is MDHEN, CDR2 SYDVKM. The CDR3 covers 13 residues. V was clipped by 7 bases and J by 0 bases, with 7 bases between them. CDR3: CASTPVSGNTIYF. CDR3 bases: TGTGCCAGCACCCCGGTCTCTGGAAACACCATATATTTT.

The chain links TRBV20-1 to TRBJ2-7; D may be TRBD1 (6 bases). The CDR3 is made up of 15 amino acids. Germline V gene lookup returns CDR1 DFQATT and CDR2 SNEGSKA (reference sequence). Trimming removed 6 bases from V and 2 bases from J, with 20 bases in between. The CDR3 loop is CSAKIFQGQTYEQYF. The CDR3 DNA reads TGCAGTGCAAAGATTTTCCAGGGGCAAACCTACGAGCAGTACTTC.

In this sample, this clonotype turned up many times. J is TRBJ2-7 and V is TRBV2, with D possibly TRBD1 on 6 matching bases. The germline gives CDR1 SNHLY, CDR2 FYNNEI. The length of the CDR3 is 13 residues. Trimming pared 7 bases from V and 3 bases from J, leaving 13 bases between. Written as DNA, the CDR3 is TGTGCCAGCAAGACAGGAGGTTTCTACGAGCAGTACTTC. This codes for CASKTGGFYEQYF.

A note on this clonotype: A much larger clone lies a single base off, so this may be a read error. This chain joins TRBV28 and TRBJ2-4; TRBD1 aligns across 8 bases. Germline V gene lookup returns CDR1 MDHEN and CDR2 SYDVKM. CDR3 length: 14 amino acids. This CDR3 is CASSPQGVTNVQYF. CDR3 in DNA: TGTGCCAGCAGTCCACAGGGGGTTACAAACGTTCAGTACTTC. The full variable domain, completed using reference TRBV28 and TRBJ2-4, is DVKVTQSSRYLVKRTGEKVFLECVQDMDHENMFWYRQDPGLGLRLIYFSYDVKMKEKGDIPEGYSVSREKKERFSLILESASTNQTSMYLCASSPQGVTNVQYFGAGTRLSVL.

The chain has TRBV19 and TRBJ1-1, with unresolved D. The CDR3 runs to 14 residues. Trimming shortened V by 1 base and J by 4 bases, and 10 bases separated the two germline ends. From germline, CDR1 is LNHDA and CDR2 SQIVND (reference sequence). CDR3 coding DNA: TGTGCCAGTAGTATAGCCCCGGCGGGCACTGAAGCTTTCTTT. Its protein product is CASSIAPAGTEAFF.

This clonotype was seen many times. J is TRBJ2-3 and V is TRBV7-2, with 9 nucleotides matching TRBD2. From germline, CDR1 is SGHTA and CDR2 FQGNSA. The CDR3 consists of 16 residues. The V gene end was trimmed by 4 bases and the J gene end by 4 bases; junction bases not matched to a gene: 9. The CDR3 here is CASSSLLAGMADTQYF. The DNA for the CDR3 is TGTGCCAGCAGCTCCCTCCTAGCGGGAATGGCAGATACGCAGTATTTT. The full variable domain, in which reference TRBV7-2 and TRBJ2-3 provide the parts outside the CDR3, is GAGVSQSPSNKVTEKGKDVELRCDPISGHTALYWYRQSLGQGLEFLIYFQGNSAPDKSGLPSDRFSAERTGGSVSTLTIQRTQQEDSAVYLCASSSLLAGMADTQYFGPGTRLTVL.

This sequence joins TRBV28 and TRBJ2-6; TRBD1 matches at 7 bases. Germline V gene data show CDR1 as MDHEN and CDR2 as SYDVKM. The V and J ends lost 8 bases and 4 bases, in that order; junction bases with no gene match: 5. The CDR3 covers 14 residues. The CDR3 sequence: CASETGMGANVLTF. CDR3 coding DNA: TGTGCCAGCGAGACAGGGATGGGGGCCAACGTCCTGACTTTC.

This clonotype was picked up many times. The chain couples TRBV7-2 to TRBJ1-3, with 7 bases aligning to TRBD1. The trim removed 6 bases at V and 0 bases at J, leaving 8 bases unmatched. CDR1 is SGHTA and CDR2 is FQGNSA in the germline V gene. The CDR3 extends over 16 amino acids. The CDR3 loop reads CASSFTGADSGNTIYF. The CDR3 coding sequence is TGTGCCAGCAGTTTCACAGGGGCGGACTCTGGAAACACCATATATTTT. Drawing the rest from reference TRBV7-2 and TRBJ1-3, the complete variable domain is GAGVSQSPSNKVTEKGKDVELRCDPISGHTALYWYRQSLGQGLEFLIYFQGNSAPDKSGLPSDRFSAERTGGSVSTLTIQRTQQEDSAVYLCASSFTGADSGNTIYFGEGSWLTVV.

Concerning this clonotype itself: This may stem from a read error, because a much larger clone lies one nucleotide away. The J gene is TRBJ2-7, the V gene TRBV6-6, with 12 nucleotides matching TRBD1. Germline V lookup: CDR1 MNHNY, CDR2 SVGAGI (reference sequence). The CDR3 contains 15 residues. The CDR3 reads CASSYSGTGGYGQYF. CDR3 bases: TGTGCCAGCAGTTACTCCGGGACAGGGGGCTACGGGCAGTACTTC.

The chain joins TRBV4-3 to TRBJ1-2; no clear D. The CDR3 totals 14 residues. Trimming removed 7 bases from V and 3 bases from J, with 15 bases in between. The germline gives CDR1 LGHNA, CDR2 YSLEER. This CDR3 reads CASNRVGSDYGYTF. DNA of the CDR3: TGCGCCAGCAACCGGGTGGGGTCGGACTATGGCTACACCTTC.

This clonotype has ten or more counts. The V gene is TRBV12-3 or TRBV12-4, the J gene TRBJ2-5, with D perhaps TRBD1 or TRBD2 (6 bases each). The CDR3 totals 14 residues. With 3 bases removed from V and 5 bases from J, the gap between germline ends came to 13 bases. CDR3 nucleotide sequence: TGTGCCAGCAGTTTCTACGGGGGCGGTGAGACCCAGTACTTC. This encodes CASSFYGGGETQYF.

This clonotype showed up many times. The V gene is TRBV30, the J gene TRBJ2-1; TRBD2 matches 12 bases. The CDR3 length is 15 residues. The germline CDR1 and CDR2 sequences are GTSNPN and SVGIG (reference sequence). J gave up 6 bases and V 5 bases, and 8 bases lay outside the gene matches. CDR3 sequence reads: CAWDPTSGRTNEQFF. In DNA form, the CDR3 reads TGTGCCTGGGATCCGACTAGCGGGAGAACCAATGAGCAGTTCTTC.

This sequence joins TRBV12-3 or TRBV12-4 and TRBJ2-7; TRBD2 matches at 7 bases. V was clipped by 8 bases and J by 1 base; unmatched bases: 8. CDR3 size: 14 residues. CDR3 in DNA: TGTGCCAGCCTGGGGGGGGGGACGTCCTACGAGCAGTACTTC. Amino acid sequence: CASLGGGTSYEQYF.

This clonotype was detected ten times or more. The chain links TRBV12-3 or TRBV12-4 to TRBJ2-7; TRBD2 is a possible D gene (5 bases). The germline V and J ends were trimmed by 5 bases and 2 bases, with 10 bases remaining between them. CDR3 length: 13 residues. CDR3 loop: CASSTAGAYEQYF. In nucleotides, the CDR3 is TGTGCCAGCAGTACCGCCGGGGCCTACGAGCAGTACTTC.